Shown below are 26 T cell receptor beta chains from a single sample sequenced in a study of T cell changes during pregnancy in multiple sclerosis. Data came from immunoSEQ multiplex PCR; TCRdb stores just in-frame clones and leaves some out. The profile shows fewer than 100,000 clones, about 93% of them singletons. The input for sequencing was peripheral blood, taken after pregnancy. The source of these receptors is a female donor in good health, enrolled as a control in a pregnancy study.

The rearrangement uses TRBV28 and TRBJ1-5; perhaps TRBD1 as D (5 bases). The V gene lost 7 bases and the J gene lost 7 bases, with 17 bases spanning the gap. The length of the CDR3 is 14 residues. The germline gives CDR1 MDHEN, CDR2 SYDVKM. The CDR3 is CASTKGDFSQPQHF. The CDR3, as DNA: TGTGCCAGCACCAAAGGGGACTTCTCGCAGCCCCAGCATTTT.

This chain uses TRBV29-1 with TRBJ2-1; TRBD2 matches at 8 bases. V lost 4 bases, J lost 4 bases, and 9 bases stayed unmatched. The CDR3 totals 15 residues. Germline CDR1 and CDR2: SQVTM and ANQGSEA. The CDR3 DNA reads TGCAGCGTTGCGGCTAGCGGGCGGGGATACAATGAGCAGTTCTTC. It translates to CSVAASGRGYNEQFF.

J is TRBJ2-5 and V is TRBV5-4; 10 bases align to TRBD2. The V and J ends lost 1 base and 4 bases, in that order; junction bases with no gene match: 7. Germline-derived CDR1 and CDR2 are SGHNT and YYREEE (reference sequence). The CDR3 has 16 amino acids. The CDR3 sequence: CASSLRASGSRETQYF. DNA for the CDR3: TGTGCCAGCAGCTTGAGGGCTAGCGGGAGTCGAGAGACCCAGTACTTC.

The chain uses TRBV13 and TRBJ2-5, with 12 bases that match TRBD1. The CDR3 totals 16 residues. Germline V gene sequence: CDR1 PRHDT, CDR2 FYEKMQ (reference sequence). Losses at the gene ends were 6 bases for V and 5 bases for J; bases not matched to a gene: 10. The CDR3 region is CASRPTGTGGRETQYF. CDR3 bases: TGTGCCAGCAGACCTACCGGGACAGGGGGCCGGGAGACCCAGTACTTC.

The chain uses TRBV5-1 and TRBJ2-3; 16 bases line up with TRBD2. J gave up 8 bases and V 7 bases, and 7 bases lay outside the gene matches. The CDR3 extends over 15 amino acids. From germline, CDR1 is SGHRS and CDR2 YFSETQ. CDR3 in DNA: TGCGCCAGCGGACCGGGACTAGCGGGAGGGCCTACGCAGTATTTT. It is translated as CASGPGLAGGPTQYF.

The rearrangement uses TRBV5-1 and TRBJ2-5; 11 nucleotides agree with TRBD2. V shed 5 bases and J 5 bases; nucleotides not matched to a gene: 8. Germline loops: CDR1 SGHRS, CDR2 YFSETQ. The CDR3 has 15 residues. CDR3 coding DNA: TGCGCCAGCAGTGATCTAGCGGGGGGAGCGGAGACCCAGTACTTC. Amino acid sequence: CASSDLAGGAETQYF.

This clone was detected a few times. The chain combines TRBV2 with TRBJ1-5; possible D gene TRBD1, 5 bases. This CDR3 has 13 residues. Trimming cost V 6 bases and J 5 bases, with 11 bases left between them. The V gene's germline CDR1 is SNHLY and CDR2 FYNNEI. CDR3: CASSIDRYQPQHF. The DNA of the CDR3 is TGTGCCAGCAGCATAGACAGATATCAGCCCCAGCATTTT.

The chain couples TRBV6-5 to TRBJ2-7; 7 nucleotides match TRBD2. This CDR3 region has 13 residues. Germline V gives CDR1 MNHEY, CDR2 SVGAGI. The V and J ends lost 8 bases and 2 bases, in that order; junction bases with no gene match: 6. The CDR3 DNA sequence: TGTGCCAGCTCAGCGGGGATTGCCTACGAGCAGTACTTC. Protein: CASSAGIAYEQYF.

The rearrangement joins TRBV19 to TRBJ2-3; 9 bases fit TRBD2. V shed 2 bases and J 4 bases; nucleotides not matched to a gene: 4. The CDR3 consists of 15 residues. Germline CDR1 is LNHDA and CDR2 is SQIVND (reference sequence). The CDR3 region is CASSILAGRPDTQYF. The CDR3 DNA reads TGTGCCAGTAGTATACTAGCGGGGCGACCAGATACGCAGTATTTT.

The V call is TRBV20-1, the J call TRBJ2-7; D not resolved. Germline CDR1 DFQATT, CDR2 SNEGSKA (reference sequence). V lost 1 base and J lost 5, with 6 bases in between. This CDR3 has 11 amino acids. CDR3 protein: CSARGYNEQYF. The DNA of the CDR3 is TGCAGTGCTAGAGGGTACAACGAGCAGTACTTC.

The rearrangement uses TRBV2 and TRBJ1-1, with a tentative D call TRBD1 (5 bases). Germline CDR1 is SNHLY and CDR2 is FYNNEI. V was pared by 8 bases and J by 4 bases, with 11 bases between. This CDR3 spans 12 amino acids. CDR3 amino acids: CASSSQGTEAFF. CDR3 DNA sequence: TGTGCCAGCTCATCCCAGGGCACTGAAGCTTTCTTT. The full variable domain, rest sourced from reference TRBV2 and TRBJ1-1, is EPEVTQTPSHQVTQMGQEVILRCVPISNHLYFYWYRQILGQKVEFLVSFYNNEISEKSEIFDDQFSVERPDGSNFTLKIRSTKLEDSAMYFCASSSQGTEAFFGQGTRLTVV.

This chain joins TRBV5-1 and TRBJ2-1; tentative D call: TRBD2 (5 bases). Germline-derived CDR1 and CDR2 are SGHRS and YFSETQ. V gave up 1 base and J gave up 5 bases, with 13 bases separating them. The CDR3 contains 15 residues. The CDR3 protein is CASSLLGDVDNEQFF. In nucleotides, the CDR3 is TGCGCCAGCAGCTTGCTCGGGGATGTCGACAATGAGCAGTTCTTC.

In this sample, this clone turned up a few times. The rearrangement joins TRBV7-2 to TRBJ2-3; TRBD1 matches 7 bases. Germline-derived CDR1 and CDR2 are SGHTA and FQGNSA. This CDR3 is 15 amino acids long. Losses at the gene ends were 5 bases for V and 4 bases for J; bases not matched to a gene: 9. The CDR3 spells CASSPGGRLSDTQYF. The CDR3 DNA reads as TGTGCCAGCAGCCCAGGGGGAAGGTTGTCAGATACGCAGTATTTT.

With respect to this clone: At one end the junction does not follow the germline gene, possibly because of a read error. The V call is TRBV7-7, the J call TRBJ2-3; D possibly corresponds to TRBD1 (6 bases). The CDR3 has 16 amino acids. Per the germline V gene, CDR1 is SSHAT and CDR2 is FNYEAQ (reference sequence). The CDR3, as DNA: TGTGCTAGCAGCAGAGAGGGGGACCGGGCCTCGTCGAACATGTATTTT. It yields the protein CASSREGDRASSNMYF.

The CDR3 spells CASSVGSGRAEQYF. The DNA for the CDR3 is TGTGCCAGCAGCGTCGGCAGCGGGAGGGCCGAGCAGTACTTC. The rearrangement joins TRBV9 to TRBJ2-7, with TRBD2 matching 10 bases. CDR3 length: 14 residues. Germline-derived CDR1 and CDR2 are SGDLS and YYNGEE. Unmatched junction bases numbered 5, after V lost 2 bases and J lost 6 bases.

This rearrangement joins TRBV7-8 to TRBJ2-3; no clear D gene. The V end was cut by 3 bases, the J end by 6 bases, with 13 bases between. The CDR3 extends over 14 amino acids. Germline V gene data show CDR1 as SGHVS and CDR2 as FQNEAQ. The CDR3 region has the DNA TGTGCCAGCAGCTTGATGAGAGGATTTGATACGCAGTATTTT. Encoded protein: CASSLMRGFDTQYF. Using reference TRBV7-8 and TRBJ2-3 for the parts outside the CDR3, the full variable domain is GAGVSQSPRYKVAKRGQDVALRCDPISGHVSLFWYQQALGQGPEFLTYFQNEAQLDKSGLPSDRFFAERPEGSVSTLKIQRTQQEDSAVYLCASSLMRGFDTQYFGPGTRLTVL.

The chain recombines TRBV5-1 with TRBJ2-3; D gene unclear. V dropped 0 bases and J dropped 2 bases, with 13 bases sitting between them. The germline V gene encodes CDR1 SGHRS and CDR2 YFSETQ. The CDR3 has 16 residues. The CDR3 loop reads CASSLDPGPTTDTQYF. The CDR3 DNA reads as TGCGCCAGCAGCTTGGACCCAGGTCCGACCACAGATACGCAGTATTTT.

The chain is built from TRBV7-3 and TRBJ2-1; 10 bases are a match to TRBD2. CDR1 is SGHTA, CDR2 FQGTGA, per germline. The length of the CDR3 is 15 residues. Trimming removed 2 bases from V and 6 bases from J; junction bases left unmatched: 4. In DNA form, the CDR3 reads TGTGCCAGCAGCTTAGGGGTAGCGGGGGGCAATGAGCAGTTCTTC. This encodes CASSLGVAGGNEQFF.

Here the CDR3 reads CASSEEGRIEAFF. The CDR3, as DNA: TGCGCCAGCAGTGAGGAGGGCAGGATTGAAGCTTTCTTT. The chain carries TRBV10-1 and TRBJ1-1, with no clear D. Germline V gene data show CDR1 as WNHNN and CDR2 as SYGVQD (reference sequence). The V and J ends lost 2 bases and 7 bases respectively, with 11 bases between them. The CDR3 is 13 residues long.

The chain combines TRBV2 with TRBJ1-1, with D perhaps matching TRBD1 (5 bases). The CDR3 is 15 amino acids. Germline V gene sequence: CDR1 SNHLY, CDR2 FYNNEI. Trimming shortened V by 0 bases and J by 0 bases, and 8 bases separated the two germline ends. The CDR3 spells CASSEARDLNTEAFF. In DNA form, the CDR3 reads TGTGCCAGCAGTGAAGCCAGGGATCTGAACACTGAAGCTTTCTTT.

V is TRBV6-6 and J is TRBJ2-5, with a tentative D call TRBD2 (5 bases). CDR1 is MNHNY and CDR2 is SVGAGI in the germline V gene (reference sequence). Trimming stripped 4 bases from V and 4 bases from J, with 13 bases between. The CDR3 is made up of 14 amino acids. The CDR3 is CASSWEYSSETQYF. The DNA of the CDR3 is TGTGCCAGCAGTTGGGAGTACTCCTCAGAGACCCAGTACTTC.

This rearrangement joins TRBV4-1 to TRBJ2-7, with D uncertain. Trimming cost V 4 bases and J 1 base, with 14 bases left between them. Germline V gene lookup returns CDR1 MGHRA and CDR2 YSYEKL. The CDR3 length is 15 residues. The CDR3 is CASSLYSSGSYEQYF. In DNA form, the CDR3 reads TGCGCCAGCAGCCTGTACAGCTCCGGATCCTACGAGCAGTACTTC.

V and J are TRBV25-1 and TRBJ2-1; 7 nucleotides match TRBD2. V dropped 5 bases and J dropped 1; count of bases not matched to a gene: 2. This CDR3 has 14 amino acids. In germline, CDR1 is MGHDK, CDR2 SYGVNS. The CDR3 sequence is CASSRAGSYNEQFF. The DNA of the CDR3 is TGTGCCAGCAGTCGAGCGGGGTCCTACAATGAGCAGTTCTTC.

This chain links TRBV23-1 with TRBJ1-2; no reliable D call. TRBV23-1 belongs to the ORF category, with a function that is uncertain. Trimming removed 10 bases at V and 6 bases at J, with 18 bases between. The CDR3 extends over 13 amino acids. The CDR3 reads CANLSGESHGYTF. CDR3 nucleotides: TGCGCCAACCTTTCCGGAGAATCTCATGGCTACACCTTC.

The CDR3 DNA reads as TGTGCCAGCAGTCTAGGCGGGGCGGTAAATGAGCAGTTCTTC. Translation: CASSLGGAVNEQFF. This chain uses TRBV11-2 with TRBJ2-1, with D possibly being TRBD2 (6 bases). The V end lost 6 bases, the J end lost 7 bases, and 16 bases lay between the germline ends. This CDR3 is built from 14 residues. CDR1 is SGHAT and CDR2 is FQNNGV in the germline V gene.

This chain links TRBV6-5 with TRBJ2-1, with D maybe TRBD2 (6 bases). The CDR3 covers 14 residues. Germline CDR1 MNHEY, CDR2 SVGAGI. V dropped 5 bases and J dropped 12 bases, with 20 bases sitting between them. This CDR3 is CASSTGSRAGVQFF. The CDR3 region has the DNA TGTGCCAGCAGTACCGGGAGCAGGGCGGGTGTGCAGTTCTTC.